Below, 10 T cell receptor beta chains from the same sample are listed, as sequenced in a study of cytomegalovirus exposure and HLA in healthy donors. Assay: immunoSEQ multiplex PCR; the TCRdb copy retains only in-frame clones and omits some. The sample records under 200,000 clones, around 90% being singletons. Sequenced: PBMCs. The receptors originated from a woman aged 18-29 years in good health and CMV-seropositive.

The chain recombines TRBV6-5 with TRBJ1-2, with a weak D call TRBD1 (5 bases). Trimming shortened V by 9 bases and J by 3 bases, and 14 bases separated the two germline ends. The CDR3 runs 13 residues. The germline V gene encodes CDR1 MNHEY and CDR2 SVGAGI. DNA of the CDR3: TGTGCCAGTTCCTACGACAGCGACTATGGCTACACCTTC. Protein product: CASSYDSDYGYTF.

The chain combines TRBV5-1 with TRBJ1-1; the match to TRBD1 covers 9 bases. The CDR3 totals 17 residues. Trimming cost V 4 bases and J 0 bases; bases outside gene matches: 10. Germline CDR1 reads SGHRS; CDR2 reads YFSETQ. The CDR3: CASSPRTGAPVNTEAFF. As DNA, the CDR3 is TGCGCCAGCAGCCCCAGGACAGGGGCCCCGGTGAACACTGAAGCTTTCTTT.

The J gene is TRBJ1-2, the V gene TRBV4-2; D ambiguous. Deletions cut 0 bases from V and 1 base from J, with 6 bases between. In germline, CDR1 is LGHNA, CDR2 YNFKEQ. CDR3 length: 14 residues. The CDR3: CASSQEYNNYGYTF. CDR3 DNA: TGTGCCAGCAGCCAAGAATATAATAACTATGGCTACACCTTC.

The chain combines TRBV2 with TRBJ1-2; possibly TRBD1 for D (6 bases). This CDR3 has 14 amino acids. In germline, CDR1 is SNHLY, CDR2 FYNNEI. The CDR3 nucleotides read TGTTCCCACCAAAGACAGGACTCTAACTATGGCTACACCTTC. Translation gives CSHQRQDSNYGYTF.

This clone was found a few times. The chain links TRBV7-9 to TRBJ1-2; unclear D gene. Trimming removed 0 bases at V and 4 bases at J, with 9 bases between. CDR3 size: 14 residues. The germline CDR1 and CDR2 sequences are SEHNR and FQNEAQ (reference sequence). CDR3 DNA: TGTGCCAGCAGCTTAGCCGGTCCACCCTATGGCTACACCTTC. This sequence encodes CASSLAGPPYGYTF.

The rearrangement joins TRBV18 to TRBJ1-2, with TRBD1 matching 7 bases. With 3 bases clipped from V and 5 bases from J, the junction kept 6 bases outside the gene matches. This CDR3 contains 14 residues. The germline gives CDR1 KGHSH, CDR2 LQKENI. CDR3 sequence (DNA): TGTGCCAGCTCACCCGGACAGGTCGTTTATGGCTACACCTTC. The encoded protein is CASSPGQVVYGYTF.

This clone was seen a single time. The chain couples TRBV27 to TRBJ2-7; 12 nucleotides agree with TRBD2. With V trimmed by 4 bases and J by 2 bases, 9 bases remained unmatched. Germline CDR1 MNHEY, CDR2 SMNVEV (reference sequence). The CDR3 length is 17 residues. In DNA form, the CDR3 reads TGTGCCAGCAGTTCCACCTTTAGGACTAGCGGGGCCTACGAGCAGTACTTC. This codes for CASSSTFRTSGAYEQYF.

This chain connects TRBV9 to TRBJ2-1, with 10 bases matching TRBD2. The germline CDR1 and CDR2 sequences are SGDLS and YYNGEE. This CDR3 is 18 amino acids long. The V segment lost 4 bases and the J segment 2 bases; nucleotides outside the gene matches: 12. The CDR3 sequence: CASSPSWPSGRAYNEQFF. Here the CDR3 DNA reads TGTGCCAGCAGCCCCTCGTGGCCTAGCGGGAGAGCCTACAATGAGCAGTTCTTC. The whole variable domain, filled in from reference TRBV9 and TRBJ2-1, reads DSGVTQTPKHLITATGQRVTLRCSPRSGDLSVYWYQQSLDQGLQFLIQYYNGEERAKGNILERFSAQQFPDLHSELNLSSLELGDSALYFCASSPSWPSGRAYNEQFFGPGTRLTVL.

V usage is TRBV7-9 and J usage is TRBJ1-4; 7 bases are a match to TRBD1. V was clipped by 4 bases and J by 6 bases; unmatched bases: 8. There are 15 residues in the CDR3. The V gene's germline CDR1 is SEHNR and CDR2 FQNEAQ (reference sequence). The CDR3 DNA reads TGTGCCAGCAGCTCCGACAGGGAAGTATATGAAAAACTGTTTTTT. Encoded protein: CASSSDREVYEKLFF.

The DNA for the CDR3 is TGTGCCAGCAGATCTGTAAGGGGCTATGGCTACACCTTC. Amino acids: CASRSVRGYGYTF. This chain links TRBV28 with TRBJ1-2, with TRBD1 as a possible D gene (5 bases). The length of the CDR3 is 13 residues. Germline CDR1 is MDHEN and CDR2 is SYDVKM. Deletions cut 6 bases from V and 4 bases from J, with 12 bases between.